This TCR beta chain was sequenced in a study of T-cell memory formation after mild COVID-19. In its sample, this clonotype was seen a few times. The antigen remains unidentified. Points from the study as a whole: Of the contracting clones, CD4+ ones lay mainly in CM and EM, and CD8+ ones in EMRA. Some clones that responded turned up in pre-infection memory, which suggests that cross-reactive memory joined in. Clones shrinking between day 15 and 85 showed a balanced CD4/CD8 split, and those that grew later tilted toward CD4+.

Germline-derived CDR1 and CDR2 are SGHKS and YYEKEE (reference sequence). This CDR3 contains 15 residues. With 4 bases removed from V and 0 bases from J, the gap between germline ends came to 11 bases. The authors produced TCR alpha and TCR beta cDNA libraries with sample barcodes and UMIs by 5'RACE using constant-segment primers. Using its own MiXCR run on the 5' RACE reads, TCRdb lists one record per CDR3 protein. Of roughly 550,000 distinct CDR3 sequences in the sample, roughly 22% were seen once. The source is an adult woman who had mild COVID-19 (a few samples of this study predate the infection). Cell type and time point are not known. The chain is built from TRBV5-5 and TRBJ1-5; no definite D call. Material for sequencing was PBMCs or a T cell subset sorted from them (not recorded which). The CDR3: CASSPGIHSNQPQHF. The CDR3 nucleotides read TGTGCCAGCAGCCCCGGGATTCATAGCAATCAGCCCCAGCATTTT.